One sample yielded the 5 T cell receptor beta chains listed below, sequenced in a study of T cell responses to AZD1222 COVID-19 vaccine (dated by TCRdb to the early 2020s). The time point label of this sample denotes: about 28 days (+/-7) after the second vaccine dose. Preparation of the library involved the immunoSEQ multiplex PCR assay. TCRdb took this table from immuneACCESS and kept in-frame rearrangements with V and J called. Such tables lack part of the clones; where checked against another copy, unresolved V genes explain under half of the gap, and the rest is unexplained. In all, the sample holds about 270,000 clones, and 85% to 95% of those were seen once. The top ten clonotypes cover roughly 0.51% of the sample. The starting material was peripheral blood, obtained 28 days after the second AZD1222 dose. These receptors originate from an adult who received the AZD1222 COVID-19 vaccine.

This chain links TRBV4-1 with TRBJ2-2; D remains ambiguous. The CDR3 consists of 14 residues. Deletions cut 5 bases from V and 5 bases from J, with 12 bases between. Germline CDR1 MGHRA, CDR2 YSYEKL. The CDR3 is CASSLTDTTGELFF. The CDR3 region has the DNA TGCGCCAGCAGCTTAACAGACACAACCGGGGAGCTGTTTTTT.

The V gene is TRBV7-2, the J gene TRBJ2-1, with 8 bases matching TRBD2. Germline CDR1 and CDR2: SGHTA and FQGNSA. The CDR3 length is 18 residues. The trim removed 1 base at V and 8 bases at J, leaving 16 bases unmatched. CDR3 protein: CASSLVPRSGRGGDEQFF. CDR3 DNA: TGTGCCAGCAGCTTAGTGCCCCGATCTGGACGGGGGGGGGATGAGCAGTTCTTC.

The chain uses TRBV2 and TRBJ2-7, with TRBD2 matching 9 bases. From germline, CDR1 is SNHLY and CDR2 FYNNEI. V lost 7 bases and J lost 2; bases outside the gene matches: 6. This CDR3 has 14 residues. CDR3 coding DNA: TGTGCCAGCATGAACGCGGGAGGGGCCTACGAGCAGTACTTC. Amino acids: CASMNAGGAYEQYF.

J is TRBJ2-7 and V is TRBV5-1; 10 nucleotides line up with TRBD2. Trimming at V came to 2 bases and at J to 5 bases, leaving 4 bases not matched to a gene. The germline CDR1 and CDR2 sequences are SGHRS and YFSETQ. The CDR3 is 14 residues long. This CDR3 is CASSLDSGRNEQYF. For the CDR3, the DNA is TGCGCCAGCAGCTTAGATAGCGGGAGGAACGAGCAGTACTTC.

This sequence joins TRBV18 and TRBJ1-6, with 7 bases aligning to TRBD1. The CDR3 length is 14 residues. Trimming cost V 5 bases and J 9 bases; bases outside gene matches: 7. Per germline, CDR1 KGHSH and CDR2 LQKENI. The CDR3 nucleotides are TGTGCCAGCTCAGGCCGACAGGGAGGTTCACCCCTCCACTTT. Translating it yields CASSGRQGGSPLHF.